Here is one TCR beta chain with its context. This clone was picked up a small number of times. The clone's antigen remains unknown. Within one base of it there is no much larger clone, and no base qualities were kept. This entry belongs to a study of cytomegalovirus exposure and HLA in healthy donors (dated by TCRdb to about 2017). Study-wide context: An earlier analysis of roughly 630 of the donors reported 250 to 300 Gb of sequence data and 117 million unique TCR beta sequences from about 200 million T cells. An earlier analysis of 587 of the donors used high-throughput TCR beta sequencing to judge whether each TCR beta V gene segment behaved as functional or pseudogenic. Donor age, sex, ethnicity and CMV serostatus were compiled together with the repertoire data. Rather than using new phenotypic data, the later analysis identified candidate immune exposures from TCR beta sequences and from how often those sequences occurred across donors. Approximately 310 gigabases of sequencing data and 70 million to 100 million unique TCR sequences were included in an early release covering over 600 HLA-typed donors. A later genetic analysis used genome-wide SNP genotypes for about three fifths of the roughly 700 donors, treating that subset as a discovery cohort. Every repertoire in the discovery cohort had been generated on one and the same sequencing platform. A separate validation cohort of over a hundred different subjects was used in addition to the approximately 700-subject first cohort. The study combined high-throughput TCR immunosequencing, statistical association of individual TCRs with disease status, and machine learning to predict cytomegalovirus infection status. Among about 410 genotyped donors of the cohort, an average of around 220,000 unique TCR beta nucleotide sequences was sequenced per donor, of which about 19% were non-productive. A later analysis re-examined previously published TCR beta repertoires from several hundred donors and added high-resolution HLA genotyping to investigate patterns of TCR occurrence. Typing coverage differed by locus: A, B, C, DRB1 and DQB1 were typed in about 629-640 donors, DQA1 in 500 to 550, DPA1 in around 580, and DPB1 in about 450. Because of strong linkage in the cohort, four or five DR-DQ haplotypes were treated as single units for association and clustering. Of the roughly 400 genotyped donors, 65% to 90% were placed in the genetic ancestry cluster associated with self-reported Caucasian donors. The study was designed to test whether signatures of past pathogen exposure could be identified by cataloging public T cell receptors. The study profiled the T cell repertoires of about 720 subjects by immunosequencing and related them to cytomegalovirus serostatus. Both class I and class II loci were covered by HLA typing, at four-digit resolution. Here is what the overall study found, with its caveats: The sequencing pipeline was judged likely to have produced a cluster of highly shared sequence variants as a technical artifact. In both the original and validation cohorts, the classifier was reported to diagnose cytomegalovirus status with high specificity and sensitivity. The only immune exposure information available for the cohort was CMV serostatus. Roughly 17 rarely observed V segments, including chromosome 9 orphons, were excluded from the earlier analysis of several hundred of the donors because counts were too low. Some IMGT-functional V segments, including TRBV6-2 and TRBV6-3, could not be distinguished by the 87-base-pair reads and were therefore excluded. Because some donors lacked HLA typing at each locus, the association tests relied only on the typed subset. Most CMV-associated TCR beta chains appeared to be HLA-restricted in a later analysis, and the HLA associations seemed to be driven largely by CMV exposure. In vitro tests confirmed that three of the cytomegalovirus-associated TCR beta chains recognize cytomegalovirus antigens. A later analysis associated 16,951 TCR beta sequences with specific HLA alleles at a false discovery rate of 0.05. Most TCR sequences were observed very rarely across donors, whereas some public TCRs were present in many individuals. The cohort was sequenced for TCR beta chains only, and without alpha or paired-chain data the features that could be detected were limited. V-gene and J-gene trimming of TCR beta chains was associated with a missense DCLRE1C variant in a later genetic analysis, and the association was replicated in an independent cohort. In the study, approximately 160 TCR beta chains were listed as associated with cytomegalovirus. A further reported finding was that TCR beta sequences accurately predicted the HLA-A and HLA-B alleles for most subjects in the first cohort. Strong co-occurrence of HLA alleles, especially DR and DQ, made assigning TCR associations to individual alleles difficult. In an earlier analysis of roughly 500 of the donors, most TCR beta V segments appeared in productive rearrangements about 87% or about 30% of the time, broadly matching IMGT annotations. The authors suggested that the approach could potentially be extended to other disease states and immunological phenotypes. In a later analysis, the rate of TCR association differed among HLA loci, with DRB1 alleles having the most associated TCRs and HLA-C alleles having the fewest. Several of the top co-occurrence clusters appeared to be linked to parvovirus B19, influenza, CMV and Epstein-Barr virus, according to a later analysis. Linkage disequilibrium might explain the correlated functional status among segregating V segments, but an unknown experimental factor could not be ruled out. A later analysis found that HLA-associated TCR beta chains were more clonally expanded and had lower generation probabilities than equally common non-associated chains. Compared with the roughly 700-donor mean, donors in an Asian-associated ancestry cluster had fewer N-insertions in productive TCRs, according to a later genetic analysis. The presence/absence analyses assumed that sequencing depth was roughly uniform across donors, and that assumption may not be true.

After removal of 6 bases from V and 6 bases from J, the junction retains 2 bases not matched to a gene. The cysteine opens and the phenylalanine closes a CDR3 of 11 amino acids. The read is trimmed to its CDR3 DNA, 33 bases read in frame from base 1. The germline V gene (reference sequence) provides CDR1 GTSNPN and CDR2 SVGIG. The receptor library was made with the immunoSEQ multiplex PCR assay. For the multiplex PCR, a mixture combining 60 forward primers for TCR Vbeta segments and 13 reverse primers for TCR Jbeta segments was used. Amplification of the CDR3 region of rearranged TCR beta genes was performed with a multiplex PCR assay on genomic DNA. On the Illumina HiSeq System, the amplified TCR beta libraries were sequenced as 87-base-pair reads. The published analysis was carried out like this. A later analysis tallied some 79 million unique TCR beta chains across the 666 repertoires, and approximately 9.9 million of those chains were shared by two or more donors. To remove PCR and sequencing errors, raw reads were error-corrected and collapsed into unique sequences using a nearest-neighbor algorithm that merged closely related sequences. Alignment of CDR3 sequences to IMGT reference sequences was used to assign V, D and J gene segments. Each retained sequence needed at least a six-nucleotide match to both a V gene segment and a J gene segment. Rearrangements were classified as productive when the CDR3 lacked stop codons and remained in frame with V and J, and all other rearrangements were classified as non-productive. Following IMGT convention, CDR3 was defined as the stretch from the second conserved V-encoded cysteine to the conserved J-encoded phenylalanine. In an earlier analysis of roughly 610 of the donors, sequences lacking an unambiguous match to a single V gene segment were excluded. An earlier analysis of 450 to 650 of the donors called V segments functional above 56.7% productive rearrangements and segregating when the between-donor standard deviation exceeded 5%. A statistical classification framework was built for diagnosing cytomegalovirus status from the catalog of TCR beta chain sequences. V and J gene assignment, in a later analysis, came from comparing TCR nucleotide sequences with IMGT/GENE-DB human TR gene sequences. A later analysis assigned CDR3 sequences and most-parsimonious VDJ recombination scenarios with the TCRdist pipeline. In a later analysis, each TCR beta chain was defined by its CDR3 amino acid sequence together with its V-gene family, and reads lacking a unique V-gene family were excluded. To address suspected cross-contamination and a sequencing artifact, a later analysis removed roughly 640 highly shared, low-generation-probability nucleotide sequences. For each public chain, a later analysis derived a clonal expansion index from normalized ranks of inferred template counts within each repertoire. Generation probabilities in a later analysis came from a VDJ recombination model fitted to out-of-frame rearrangements, and those results were checked against IGoR. A later analysis scored TCR-TCR, TCR-HLA and TCR-CMV co-occurrence with hypergeometric tests, applying a repertoire-size bias correction to TCR pairs. A later analysis estimated false discovery rates by permuting HLA or CMV assignments 20 times. A later analysis grouped co-occurring TCRs with DBSCAN, adding TCRdist sequence similarity when clustering within HLA-allele-positive subsets. For co-occurrence clustering, repertoires with fewer than 30,000 or more than 120,000 public chains were excluded, along with a handful of repertoires with anomalous nucleotide sharing. In TCRdb, the immuneACCESS table is reduced to in-frame sequences with V and J assigned. These tables do not hold every clone; where another copy was compared, an unresolved V gene accounts for under half, and the others remain unexplained. The D gene and trimming were derived from the DNA, and the V and J assignments and clone size from that table. This sample holds fewer than 200,000 clones; roughly four fifths were observed only once. The ten biggest clones cover 0.9% to 1% of the sample.

The cohort comprised some 680 healthy bone marrow donors. At the time of sampling, all cohort members were nominally healthy, though unrecorded immune exposures were likely present. The donor tested CMV seropositive, placing the donor among the 310 or so seropositive members of the cohort. A peripheral blood sample was provided by each donor, and peripheral blood mononuclear cells were used for TCR beta sequencing. Genomic DNA was extracted from the blood cell samples with the Qiagen DNeasy Blood Extraction Kit. The chain uses TRBV30 and TRBJ1-2; TRBD1 aligns with 9 central bases. This clonotype was sampled from a girl aged 2 to 9 in good health and CMV-seropositive. What was sequenced was PBMCs. The CDR3 region reads CACDRGNGYTF. The bases read TGTGCCTGCGACAGGGGGAATGGCTACACCTTC.